This T cell receptor (beta chain) was recorded in a study of blood T cell repertoires in COVID-19. Study information: From the United States, Italy and Spain came samples of acute and convalescent COVID-19.

While infection was still active, Seattle patients were enrolled and then followed longitudinally. This CDR3 has 12 amino acids. Germline assignment: CDR1 SEHNR and CDR2 FQNEAQ (reference sequence). The V end was cut by 2 bases, the J end by 7 bases, with 8 bases between. Original processing methods: Cell counts per sample came from amplifying reference gene primers. Repertoires were generated with immunoSEQ multiplex PCR, while TCRdb's copy carries only in-frame clones and drops some. The V and J calls and clone size are taken from that table; D and trimming were inferred from the DNA. The table includes 250,000 to 350,000 clones, approximately 91% detected once.

This receptor was taken from a woman aged 25 to 39 with COVID-19, enrolled during active disease. Sequenced sample: peripheral blood. This chain uses TRBV7-9 with TRBJ1-2; no firm D call. This chain's CDR3 is CASSLSVGGYTF. CDR3 in DNA: TGTGCCAGCAGCTTAAGCGTGGGTGGCTACACCTTC. Full variable domain (missing parts from reference TRBV7-9 and TRBJ1-2): DTGVSQNPRHKITKRGQNVTFRCDPISEHNRLYWYRQTLGQGPEFLTYFQNEAQLEKSRLLSDRFSAERPKGSFSTLEIQRTEQGDSAMYLCASSLSVGGYTFGSGTRLTVV.